The source of this T cell receptor beta chain is a study of blood T cell repertoires in COVID-19. Across the study: Samples came from the United States, Italy and Spain, spanning acute and convalescent COVID-19.

Deletions cut 6 bases from V and 0 bases from J, with 9 bases between. The length of the CDR3 is 13 residues. Authors' analysis steps: It was from reference gene primer amplification that nucleated cell counts were estimated. Sequencing was performed with immunoSEQ multiplex PCR; in TCRdb, only in-frame clones are kept and a portion is missing. Clone size and the V and J calls come from that table; the DNA yielded D and trimming. The sample yields about 270,000 clones, approximately 90% seen once. A case of COVID-19 had been met by exposed participants within 2 weeks before study entry. Sequenced: PBMCs or T cells enriched from blood (not recorded which). The chain uses TRBV12-3 or TRBV12-4 and TRBJ2-7, with D perhaps TRBD2 (5 bases). This TCR came from a man in his forties who had been exposed to COVID-19. The CDR3 DNA reads as TGTGCCAGCAGACGCGGGCCCTCCTACGAGCAGTACTTC. The encoded protein is CASRRGPSYEQYF.